This TCR beta chain was sequenced in a study of blood T cell repertoires in COVID-19. Study details: The analysed material was cDNA or gDNA that came from T cells, B-cell-depleted T cells, or PBMCs.

The CDR3 is 16 amino acids. Germline assignment: CDR1 MNHEY and CDR2 SVGEGT. J gave up 3 bases and V 2 bases, and 3 bases lay outside the gene matches. In the authors' methods: Reference gene primers were amplified, and this amplification served to estimate nucleated cell counts. The method was immunoSEQ multiplex PCR; TCRdb's version includes in-frame clones alone and lacks a portion of them. That table is the source of V, J and clone size, and D and trimming were worked out from the DNA. There are some 280,000 clones in the sample; more than 80% occur only once, and under 3.5% lies in the top ten. This chain joins TRBV6-2 or TRBV6-3 and TRBJ2-1, with 11 bases identical to TRBD1. This clonotype originated in a woman aged 25-40 years with active or convalescent COVID-19. The sequencing sample was made of peripheral blood. The DNA of the CDR3 is TGTGCCAGCAGTTACGGTGGGACAGGGGGCTACAATGAGCAGTTCTTC. Translated, it gives CASSYGGTGGYNEQFF.